This entry concerns a single T cell receptor (beta chain). Germline CDR1 reads MDHEN; CDR2 reads SYDVKM. V lost 5 bases, J lost 1 base, and 14 bases lay in between. The CDR3 extends over 15 amino acids. This entry comes from a study of T cells after yellow fever vaccination. TCRdb itself ran the 5' RACE reads through MiXCR, one entry per CDR3 protein. The data contain nearly 350,000 distinct CDR3 sequences, around 8.1% of them seen just once; the ten biggest clones take up approximately 15%. The material sequenced was PBMCs, taken roughly 47 days after the first yellow fever vaccination. V gene TRBV28 combines with J gene TRBJ1-1; D may be TRBD1 (5 bases). This clonotype was sampled from a man aged 18 to 30 who received the YFV17D yellow fever vaccine. CDR3 amino acids: CASSLHGGGNTEAFF. Written as DNA, the CDR3 is TGTGCCAGCAGTCTACATGGGGGGGGGAACACTGAAGCTTTCTTT.